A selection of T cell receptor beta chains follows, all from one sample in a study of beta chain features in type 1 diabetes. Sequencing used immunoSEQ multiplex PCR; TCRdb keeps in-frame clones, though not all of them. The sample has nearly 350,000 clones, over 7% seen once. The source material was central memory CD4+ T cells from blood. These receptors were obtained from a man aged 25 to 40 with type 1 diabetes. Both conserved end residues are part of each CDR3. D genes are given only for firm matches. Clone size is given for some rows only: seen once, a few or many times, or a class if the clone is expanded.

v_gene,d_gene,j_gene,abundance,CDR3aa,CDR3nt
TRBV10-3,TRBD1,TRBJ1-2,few,CAISDAAGTGAYYTF,TGTGCCATCAGTGATGCTGCCGGGACAGGGGCTTACTACACCTTC
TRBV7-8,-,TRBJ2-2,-,CASSLGTTQVTGELFF,TGTGCCAGCAGCTTAGGGACTACCCAAGTCACCGGGGAGCTGTTTTTT
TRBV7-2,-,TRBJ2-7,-,CASSYAGTASYEQYF,TGTGCCAGCAGCTACGCGGGGACAGCTTCCTACGAGCAGTACTTC
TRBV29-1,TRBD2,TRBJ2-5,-,CSVEDPRGDQETQYF,TGCAGCGTTGAAGATCCTCGGGGGGACCAAGAGACCCAGTACTTC
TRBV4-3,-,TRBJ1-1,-,CASSHSDGRNTEAFF,TGCGCCAGCAGCCATTCGGACGGGAGGAACACTGAAGCTTTCTTT
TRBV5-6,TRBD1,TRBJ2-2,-,CASSYGTGSGTGELFF,TGTGCCAGCAGCTACGGGACAGGCAGTGGCACCGGGGAGCTGTTTTTT
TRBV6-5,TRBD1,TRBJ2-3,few,CASDRDRADTQYF,TGTGCCAGCGACCGGGACAGGGCAGATACGCAGTATTTT
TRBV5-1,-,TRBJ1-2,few,CASSFGGDYGYTF,TGCGCCAGCAGCTTCGGCGGAGATTATGGCTACACCTTC
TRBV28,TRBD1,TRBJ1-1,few,CASSTPTGYTEAFF,TGTGCCAGCAGCACCCCGACAGGGTACACTGAAGCTTTCTTT
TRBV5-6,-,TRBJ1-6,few,CASSQVQSLSNSPLHF,TGTGCCAGCAGCCAGGTACAGAGTCTCTCTAATTCACCCCTCCACTTT